Listed here are 21 T cell receptor beta chains from one sample, sequenced in a study of control samples from healthy donors and cancer patients. Only in-frame clones appear in the TCRdb table, and some are missing; sequencing was by immunoSEQ multiplex PCR. This table holds 100,000 to 150,000 clones, 85% to 95% found once. The sample taken for sequencing was PBMCs. Every receptor here comes from a man at least 80 years old with head and neck cancer.

This clone was recorded only once. The chain links TRBV6-6 to TRBJ1-1, with 9 bases matching TRBD1. This CDR3 is built from 12 residues. V gave up 10 bases and J gave up 5 bases; unmatched junction bases: 5. Germline values: CDR1 MNHNY, CDR2 SVGAGI (reference sequence). The CDR3 here is CATGTGRTEAFF. The CDR3 nucleotides read TGTGCCACCGGGACAGGGCGAACTGAAGCTTTCTTT.

The chain uses TRBV10-3 and TRBJ1-2, with D maybe TRBD1 (5 bases). CDR3 length: 11 residues. V was clipped by 8 bases and J by 8 bases, with 12 bases between them. From germline, CDR1 is ENHRY and CDR2 SYGVKD. CDR3 residues: CAIESPGGYTF. The DNA for the CDR3 is TGTGCCATCGAGTCCCCAGGGGGCTACACCTTC.

The chain joins TRBV30 to TRBJ1-2; D is unclear. The V gene lost 2 bases and the J gene lost 5 bases, with 9 bases spanning the gap. The CDR3 is 12 amino acids. Per the germline V gene, CDR1 is GTSNPN and CDR2 is SVGIG (reference sequence). For the CDR3, the DNA is TGTGCCTGGAGTCCCACTAGGTATGGCTACACCTTC. Protein product: CAWSPTRYGYTF.

The chain combines TRBV10-3 with TRBJ2-1; maybe TRBD1 (5 bases). The CDR3 runs 12 residues. Trimming removed 4 bases from V and 8 bases from J, with 9 bases in between. CDR1 is ENHRY and CDR2 is SYGVKD in the germline V gene. CDR3 sequence reads: CAISADSDEQFF. In DNA form, the CDR3 reads TGTGCCATCAGTGCAGACAGTGATGAGCAGTTCTTC.

This sequence joins TRBV7-9 and TRBJ2-7; TRBD1 matches at 7 bases. CDR1 SEHNR and CDR2 FQNEAQ come from the germline V gene (reference sequence). The length of the CDR3 is 15 residues. Germline trimming cut 4 bases from V and 0 bases from J; bases unmatched to any gene: 6. The CDR3 coding sequence is TGTGCCAGCAGCTACTGGGACAGCAACTCCTACGAGCAGTACTTC. Translation gives CASSYWDSNSYEQYF.

This clone was recorded only once. J is TRBJ2-5 and V is TRBV9, with 12 bases lining up with TRBD2. Trimming cost V 3 bases and J 3 bases; bases outside gene matches: 3. Germline CDR1 and CDR2: SGDLS and YYNGEE. The CDR3 is made up of 15 amino acids. CDR3 loop: CASSAWTSGKETQYF. DNA of the CDR3: TGTGCCAGCAGCGCGTGGACTAGCGGGAAAGAGACCCAGTACTTC.

V usage is TRBV7-2 and J usage is TRBJ2-7, with D perhaps TRBD2 (5 bases). The CDR3 is 13 residues long. The germline V gene encodes CDR1 SGHTA and CDR2 FQGNSA. V lost 2 bases, J lost 4 bases, and 9 bases lay in between. The CDR3 DNA sequence: TGTGCCAGCAGCTTACCCGGGAAATACGAGCAGTACTTC. The encoded protein is CASSLPGKYEQYF.

The genes are TRBV19 and TRBJ1-5, with TRBD1 matching over 7 bases. This CDR3 is built from 13 residues. The germline V gene has CDR1 LNHDA and CDR2 SQIVND (reference sequence). V gave up 7 bases and J gave up 5 bases; unmatched junction bases: 5. CDR3 in amino acids: CASTPQGDQPQHF. The DNA for the CDR3 is TGTGCCAGTACCCCTCAGGGGGATCAGCCCCAGCATTTT.

The chain joins TRBV5-1 to TRBJ2-1; D may be TRBD1 (6 bases). Germline assignment: CDR1 SGHRS and CDR2 YFSETQ. The germline V and J ends were trimmed by 7 bases and 7 bases, with 21 bases remaining between them. The CDR3 is made up of 15 amino acids. Here the CDR3 DNA reads TGCGCCAGCCGTCTCCCAGGGGCTGAGGGTAATGAGCAGTTCTTC. The encoded protein is CASRLPGAEGNEQFF.

V is TRBV10-3 and J is TRBJ2-1; TRBD2 aligns across 11 bases. From germline, CDR1 is ENHRY and CDR2 SYGVKD. With 2 bases clipped from V and 8 bases from J, the junction kept 5 bases outside the gene matches. CDR3 size: 15 residues. Here the CDR3 DNA reads TGTGCCATCAGTGAGCCGGGACTAGCGGACGATGAGCAGTTCTTC. Translated: CAISEPGLADDEQFF.

V and J are TRBV6-6 and TRBJ1-2; 10 bases fit TRBD1. CDR1 MNHNY and CDR2 SVGAGI come from the germline V gene (reference sequence). The CDR3 consists of 19 residues. With V trimmed by 6 bases and J by 7 bases, 23 bases remained unmatched. CDR3 nucleotide sequence: TGTGCCAGCAGCTACAAACCGGGACAGGGGTTATTGTCGGAGCGTGGCTACACCTTC. It specifies CASSYKPGQGLLSERGYTF.

The chain has TRBV5-4 and TRBJ2-3; 11 bases align to TRBD2. V gave up 5 bases and J gave up 4 bases; unmatched junction bases: 9. The CDR3 length is 16 residues. The germline gives CDR1 SGHNT, CDR2 YYREEE (reference sequence). In nucleotides, the CDR3 is TGTGCCAGCAGTTTAACTAGCGGGAGTTTCGCAGATACGCAGTATTTT. Translation gives CASSLTSGSFADTQYF.

The rearrangement links TRBV29-1 to TRBJ1-4; no firm D call. V lost 4 bases, J lost 0 bases, and 12 bases lay in between. The V gene's germline CDR1 is SQVTM and CDR2 ANQGSEA. This CDR3 is built from 15 residues. The DNA for the CDR3 is TGCAGCGTTGCTATAAGGGCTTCAACTAATGAAAAACTGTTTTTT. Amino acid sequence: CSVAIRASTNEKLFF.

The chain carries TRBV6-2 or TRBV6-3 and TRBJ2-1; D possibly corresponds to TRBD1 (6 bases). The germline gives CDR1 MNHEY, CDR2 SVGEGT. Trimming took 3 bases from V and 0 from J, leaving 18 bases between them. The CDR3 runs to 18 residues. The CDR3 loop reads CASSYGQPSSRSYNEQFF. In nucleotides, the CDR3 is TGTGCCAGCAGTTATGGACAGCCCTCGTCTCGCTCCTACAATGAGCAGTTCTTC.

The J gene is TRBJ1-4, the V gene TRBV30; a weak D match, TRBD1 (5 bases). The V end was cut by 3 bases, the J end by 8 bases, with 13 bases between. The CDR3 extends over 13 amino acids. Germline-derived CDR1 and CDR2 are GTSNPN and SVGIG (reference sequence). The CDR3 bases are TGTGCCTGGAGGGGGCCCGGGGAGGAAAAACTGTTTTTT. Translating it yields CAWRGPGEEKLFF.

The chain combines TRBV11-2 with TRBJ1-4; D remains unclear. The CDR3 length is 15 residues. Germline CDR1 and CDR2: SGHAT and FQNNGV. Trimming cost V 2 bases and J 6 bases, with 13 bases left between them. The CDR3 coding sequence is TGTGCCAGCAGCTTATCGACGCCTGCTGATGAAAAACTGTTTTTT. Encoded protein: CASSLSTPADEKLFF.

The rearrangement joins TRBV18 to TRBJ1-1; D is undetermined. V dropped 5 bases and J dropped 3 bases, with 16 bases sitting between them. This CDR3 is built from 15 residues. The germline V gene has CDR1 KGHSH and CDR2 LQKENI. CDR3 region: CASSTQPHGDTEAFF. CDR3 DNA: TGTGCCAGCTCAACCCAACCCCACGGTGACACTGAAGCTTTCTTT.

This chain joins TRBV19 and TRBJ2-7, with D perhaps being TRBD1 or TRBD2 (6 bases each). CDR3 length: 14 residues. V was cut by 7 bases and J by 1 base, with 14 bases left in between. Germline lookup yields CDR1 LNHDA and CDR2 SQIVND (reference sequence). The CDR3 region is CASTPRRGSYEQYF. CDR3 coding DNA: TGTGCCAGTACCCCCAGGAGGGGGTCCTACGAGCAGTACTTC.

CDR3 sequence: CASSYRSVAGTYEQYF. In DNA, the CDR3 is TGTGCCAGCAGTTACAGATCGGTGGCAGGTACCTACGAGCAGTACTTC. This rearrangement joins TRBV6-2 or TRBV6-3 to TRBJ2-7; D ambiguous. The CDR3 consists of 16 residues. Germline loops: CDR1 MNHEY, CDR2 SVGEGT. Trimming cost V 2 bases and J 2 bases, with 16 bases left between them.

The chain has TRBV2 and TRBJ2-2; 7 nucleotides agree with TRBD1. CDR1 and CDR2 (germline): SNHLY, FYNNEI. With V trimmed by 7 bases and J by 4 bases, 6 bases remained unmatched. The CDR3 loop spans 14 amino acids. For the CDR3, the DNA is TGTGCCAGCACTGAGACAGGGAGCACCGGGGAGCTGTTTTTT. Translation gives CASTETGSTGELFF. The full variable domain, in which reference TRBV2 and TRBJ2-2 provide the parts outside the CDR3, is EPEVTQTPSHQVTQMGQEVILRCVPISNHLYFYWYRQILGQKVEFLVSFYNNEISEKSEIFDDQFSVERPDGSNFTLKIRSTKLEDSAMYFCASTETGSTGELFFGEGSRLTVL.

V and J are TRBV30 and TRBJ2-1; the D is unclear. CDR1 GTSNPN and CDR2 SVGIG come from the germline V gene (reference sequence). The V end lost 3 bases, the J end lost 0 bases, and 6 bases lay between the germline ends. CDR3 length equals 13 residues. CDR3 DNA sequence: TGTGCCTGGAGGACGAGCTCCTACAATGAGCAGTTCTTC. Protein: CAWRTSSYNEQFF.